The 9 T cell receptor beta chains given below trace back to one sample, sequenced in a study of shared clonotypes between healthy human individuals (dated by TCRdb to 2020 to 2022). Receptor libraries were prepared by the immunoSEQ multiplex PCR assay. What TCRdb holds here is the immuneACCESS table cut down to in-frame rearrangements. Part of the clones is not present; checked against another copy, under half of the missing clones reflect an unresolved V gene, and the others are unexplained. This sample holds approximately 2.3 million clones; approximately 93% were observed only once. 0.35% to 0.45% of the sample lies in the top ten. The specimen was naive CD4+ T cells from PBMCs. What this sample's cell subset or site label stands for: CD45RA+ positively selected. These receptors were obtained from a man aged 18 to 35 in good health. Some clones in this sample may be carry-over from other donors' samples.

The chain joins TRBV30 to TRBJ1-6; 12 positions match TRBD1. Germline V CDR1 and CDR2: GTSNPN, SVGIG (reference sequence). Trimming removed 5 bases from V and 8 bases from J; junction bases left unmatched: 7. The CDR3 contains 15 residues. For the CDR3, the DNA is TGTGCCTGGTCCGGGACAGGGGGCGCTTATTCACCCCTCCACTTT. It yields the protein CAWSGTGGAYSPLHF.

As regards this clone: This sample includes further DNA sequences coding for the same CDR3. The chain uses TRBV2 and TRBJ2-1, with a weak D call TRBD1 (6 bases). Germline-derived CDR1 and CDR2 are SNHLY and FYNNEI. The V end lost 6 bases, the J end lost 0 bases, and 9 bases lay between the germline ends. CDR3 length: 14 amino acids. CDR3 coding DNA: TGTGCCAGCAGAACAGGGAGCTCCTACAATGAGCAGTTCTTC. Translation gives CASRTGSSYNEQFF.

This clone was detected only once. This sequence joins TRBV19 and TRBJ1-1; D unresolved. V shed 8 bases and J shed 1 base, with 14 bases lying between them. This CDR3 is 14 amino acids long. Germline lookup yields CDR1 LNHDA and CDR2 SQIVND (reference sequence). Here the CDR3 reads CASDGAQKNTEAFF. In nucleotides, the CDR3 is TGTGCCAGTGACGGCGCTCAGAAGAACACTGAAGCTTTCTTT.

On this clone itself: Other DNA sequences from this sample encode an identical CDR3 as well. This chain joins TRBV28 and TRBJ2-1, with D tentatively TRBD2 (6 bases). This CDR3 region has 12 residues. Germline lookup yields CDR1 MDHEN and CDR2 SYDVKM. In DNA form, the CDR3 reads TGTGCGTCAGTCGGGAGCTACAATGAGCAGTTCTTC. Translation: CASVGSYNEQFF.

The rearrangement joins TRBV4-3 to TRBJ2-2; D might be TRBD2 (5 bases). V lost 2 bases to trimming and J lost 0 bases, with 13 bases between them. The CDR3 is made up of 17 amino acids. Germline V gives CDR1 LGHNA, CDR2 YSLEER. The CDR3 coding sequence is TGCGCCAGCAGCCAATACAAAGGGCGGGCGAACACCGGGGAGCTGTTTTTT. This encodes CASSQYKGRANTGELFF.

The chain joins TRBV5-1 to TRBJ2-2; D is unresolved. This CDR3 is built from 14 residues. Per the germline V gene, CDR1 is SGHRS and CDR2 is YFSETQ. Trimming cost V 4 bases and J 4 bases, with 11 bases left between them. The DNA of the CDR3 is TGCGCCAGCAGCGTGCAAGGCGGCACCGGGGAGCTGTTTTTT. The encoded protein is CASSVQGGTGELFF.

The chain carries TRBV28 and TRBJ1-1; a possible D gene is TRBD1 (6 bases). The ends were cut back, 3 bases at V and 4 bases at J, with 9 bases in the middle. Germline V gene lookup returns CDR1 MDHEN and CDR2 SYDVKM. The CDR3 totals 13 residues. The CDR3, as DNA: TGTGCCAGCAGTTTCGACAGGACCACTGAAGCTTTCTTT. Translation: CASSFDRTTEAFF.

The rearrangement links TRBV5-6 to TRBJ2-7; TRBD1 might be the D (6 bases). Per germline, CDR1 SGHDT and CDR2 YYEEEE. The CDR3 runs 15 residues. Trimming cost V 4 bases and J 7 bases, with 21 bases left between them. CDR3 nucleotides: TGTGCCAGCAGCCCACCCAACCTGGGGGCCTTGGAGCAGTACTTC. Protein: CASSPPNLGALEQYF.

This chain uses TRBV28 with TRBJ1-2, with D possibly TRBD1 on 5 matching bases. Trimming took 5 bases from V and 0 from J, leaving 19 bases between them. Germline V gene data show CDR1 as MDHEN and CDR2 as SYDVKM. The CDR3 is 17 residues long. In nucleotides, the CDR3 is TGTGCCAGCAGTCCTGGGGGGATTGATGAAGCTAACTATGGCTACACCTTC. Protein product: CASSPGGIDEANYGYTF.